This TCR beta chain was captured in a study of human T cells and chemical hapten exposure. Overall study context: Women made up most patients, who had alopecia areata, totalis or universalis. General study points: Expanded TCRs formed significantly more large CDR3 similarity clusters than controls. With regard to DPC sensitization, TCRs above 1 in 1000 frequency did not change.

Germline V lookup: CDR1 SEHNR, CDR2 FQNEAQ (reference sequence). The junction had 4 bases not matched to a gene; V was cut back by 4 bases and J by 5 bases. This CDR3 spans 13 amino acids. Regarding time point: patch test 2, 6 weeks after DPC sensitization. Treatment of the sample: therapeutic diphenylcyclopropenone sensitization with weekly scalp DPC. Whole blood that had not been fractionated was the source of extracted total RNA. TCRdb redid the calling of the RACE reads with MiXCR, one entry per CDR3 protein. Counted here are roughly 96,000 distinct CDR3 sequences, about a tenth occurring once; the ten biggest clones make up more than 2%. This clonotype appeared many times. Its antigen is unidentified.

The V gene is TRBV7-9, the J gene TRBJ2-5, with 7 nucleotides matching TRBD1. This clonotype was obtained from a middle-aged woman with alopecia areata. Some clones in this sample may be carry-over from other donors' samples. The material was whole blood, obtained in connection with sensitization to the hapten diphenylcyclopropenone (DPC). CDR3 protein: CASSSGQTETQYF. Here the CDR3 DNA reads TGTGCCAGCAGCTCGGGACAGACGGAGACCCAGTACTTC.